This TCR beta chain came from a study of beta chain features in type 1 diabetes. Sequencing targeted expressed TCRB transcripts, as all isolated RNA had been reverse transcribed. The data were produced by immunoSEQ multiplex PCR, yet TCRdb's version contains in-frame clones alone and is incomplete. The sample has 250,000 or so clones, roughly 20% seen once. Notes on the study in general: The study found moderately but significantly shorter TCRB CDR3s in all four CD4+ subsets of Type 1 diabetes patients.

Each of the sorted populations had a purity greater than 98%. This clone was seen a single time. The antigen is undetermined. Germline assignment: CDR1 MGHDK and CDR2 SYGVNS. V was shortened by 3 bases and J by 3 bases, with 14 bases between the two germline ends. The CDR3 consists of 15 residues. Sequencing was done on a sample of naive CD4+ T cells from blood. The rearrangement uses TRBV25-1 and TRBJ1-1; D perhaps matches TRBD1 (6 bases). The receptor was derived from a woman in her thirties or forties with type 1 diabetes. The CDR3: CASSERRGHYTEAFF. The CDR3 DNA sequence: TGTGCCAGCAGTGAGAGGCGGGGGCATTACACTGAAGCTTTCTTT.